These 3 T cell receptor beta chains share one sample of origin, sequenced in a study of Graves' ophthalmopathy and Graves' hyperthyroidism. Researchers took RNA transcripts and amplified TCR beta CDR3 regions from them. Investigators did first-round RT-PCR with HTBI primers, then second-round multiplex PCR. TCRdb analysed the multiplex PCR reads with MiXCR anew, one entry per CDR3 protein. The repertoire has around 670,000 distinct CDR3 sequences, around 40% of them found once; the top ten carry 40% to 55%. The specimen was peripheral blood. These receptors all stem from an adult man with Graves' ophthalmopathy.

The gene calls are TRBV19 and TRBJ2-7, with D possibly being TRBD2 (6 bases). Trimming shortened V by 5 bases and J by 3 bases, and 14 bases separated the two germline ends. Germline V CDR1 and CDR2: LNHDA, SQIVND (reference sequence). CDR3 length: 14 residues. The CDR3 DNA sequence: TGTGCCAGTAGTTCCGGGGGTCTTGGCTACGAGCAGTACTTC. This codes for CASSSGGLGYEQYF.

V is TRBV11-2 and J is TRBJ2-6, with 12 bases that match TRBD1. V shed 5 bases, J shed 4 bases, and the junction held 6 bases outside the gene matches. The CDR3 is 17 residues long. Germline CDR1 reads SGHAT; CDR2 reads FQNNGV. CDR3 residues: CASSKGQGASGANVLTF. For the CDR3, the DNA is TGTGCCAGCAGCAAGGGACAGGGGGCATCCGGGGCCAACGTCCTGACTTTC.

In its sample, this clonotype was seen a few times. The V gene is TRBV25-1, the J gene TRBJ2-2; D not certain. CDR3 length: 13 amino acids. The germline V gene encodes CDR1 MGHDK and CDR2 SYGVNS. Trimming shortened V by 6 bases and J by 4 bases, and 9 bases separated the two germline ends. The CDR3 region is CASSLFVTGELFF. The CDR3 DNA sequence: TGTGCCAGCAGCTTGTTCGTCACCGGGGAGCTGTTTTTT.